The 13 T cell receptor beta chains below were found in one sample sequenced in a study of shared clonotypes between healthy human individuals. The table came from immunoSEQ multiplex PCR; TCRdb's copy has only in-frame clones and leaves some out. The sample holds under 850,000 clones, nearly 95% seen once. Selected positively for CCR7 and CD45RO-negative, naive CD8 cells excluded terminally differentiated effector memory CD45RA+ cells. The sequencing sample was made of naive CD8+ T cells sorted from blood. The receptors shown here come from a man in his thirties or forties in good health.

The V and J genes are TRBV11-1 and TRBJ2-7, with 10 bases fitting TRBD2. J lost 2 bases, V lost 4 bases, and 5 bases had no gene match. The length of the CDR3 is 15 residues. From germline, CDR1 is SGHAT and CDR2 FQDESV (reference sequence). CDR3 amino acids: CASSSGLAETYEQYF. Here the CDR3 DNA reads TGTGCCAGCAGCTCAGGACTAGCGGAAACCTACGAGCAGTACTTC.

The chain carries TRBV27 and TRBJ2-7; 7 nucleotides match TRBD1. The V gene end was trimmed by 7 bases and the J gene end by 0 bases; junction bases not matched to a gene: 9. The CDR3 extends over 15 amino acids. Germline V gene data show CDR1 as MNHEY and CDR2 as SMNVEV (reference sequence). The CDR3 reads CASISGSGGSYEQYF. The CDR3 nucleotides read TGTGCCAGCATCTCTGGCTCAGGGGGCTCCTACGAGCAGTACTTC.

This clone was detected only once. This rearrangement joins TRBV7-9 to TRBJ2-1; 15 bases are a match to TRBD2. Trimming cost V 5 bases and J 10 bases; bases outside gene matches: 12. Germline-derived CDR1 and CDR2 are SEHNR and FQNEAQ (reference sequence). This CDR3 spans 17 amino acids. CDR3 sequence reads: CASSGWETGTSGREQFF. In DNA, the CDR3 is TGTGCCAGCAGCGGCTGGGAAACCGGGACTAGCGGGAGGGAGCAGTTCTTC.

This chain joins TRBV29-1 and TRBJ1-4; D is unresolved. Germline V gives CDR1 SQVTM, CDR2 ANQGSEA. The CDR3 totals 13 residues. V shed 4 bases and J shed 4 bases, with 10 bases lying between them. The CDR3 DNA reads TGCAGCGTTGGCCCCGGAGATAATGAAAAACTGTTTTTT. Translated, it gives CSVGPGDNEKLFF. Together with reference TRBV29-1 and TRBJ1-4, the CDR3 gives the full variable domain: SAVISQKPSRDICQRGTSLTIQCQVDSQVTMMFWYRQQPGQSLTLIATANQGSEATYESGFVIDKFPISRPNLTFSTLTVSNMSPEDSSIYLCSVGPGDNEKLFFGSGTQLSVL.

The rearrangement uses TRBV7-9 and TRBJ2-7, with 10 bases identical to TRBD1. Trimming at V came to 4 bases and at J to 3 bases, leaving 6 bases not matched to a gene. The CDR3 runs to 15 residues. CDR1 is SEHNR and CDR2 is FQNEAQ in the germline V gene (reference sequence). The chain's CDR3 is CASSSGTGDYYEQYF. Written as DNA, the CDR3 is TGTGCCAGCAGCTCCGGGACAGGGGATTACTACGAGCAGTACTTC.

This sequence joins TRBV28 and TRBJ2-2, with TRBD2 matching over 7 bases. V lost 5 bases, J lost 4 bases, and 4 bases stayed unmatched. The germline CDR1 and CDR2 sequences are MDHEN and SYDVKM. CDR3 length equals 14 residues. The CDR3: CASSGPGGTGELFF. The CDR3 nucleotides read TGTGCCAGCAGTGGGCCGGGGGGCACCGGGGAGCTGTTTTTT.

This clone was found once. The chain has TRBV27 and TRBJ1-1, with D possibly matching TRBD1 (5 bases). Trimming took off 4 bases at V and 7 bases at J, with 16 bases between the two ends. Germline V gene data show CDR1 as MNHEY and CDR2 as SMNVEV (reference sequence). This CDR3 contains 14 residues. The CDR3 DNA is TGTGCCAGCAGTTATACCGCTCCGGGGCATGAAGCTTTCTTT. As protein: CASSYTAPGHEAFF.

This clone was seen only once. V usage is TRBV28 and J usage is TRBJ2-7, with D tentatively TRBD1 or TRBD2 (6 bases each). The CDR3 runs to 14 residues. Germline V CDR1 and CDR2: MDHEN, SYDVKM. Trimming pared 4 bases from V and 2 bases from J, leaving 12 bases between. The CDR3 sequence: CASSSRGATYEQYF. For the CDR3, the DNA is TGTGCCAGCAGTTCGAGGGGGGCCACCTACGAGCAGTACTTC. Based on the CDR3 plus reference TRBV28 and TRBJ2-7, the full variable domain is DVKVTQSSRYLVKRTGEKVFLECVQDMDHENMFWYRQDPGLGLRLIYFSYDVKMKEKGDIPEGYSVSREKKERFSLILESASTNQTSMYLCASSSRGATYEQYFGPGTRLTVT.

The CDR3 DNA is TGCGCCAGCAGCCTACGGACAGAGAGAAATCAGCCCCAGCATTTT. Its protein is CASSLRTERNQPQHF. The genes are TRBV4-1 and TRBJ1-5; a weak D match, TRBD1 (6 bases). Trimming pared 4 bases from V and 4 bases from J, leaving 14 bases between. Per germline, CDR1 MGHRA and CDR2 YSYEKL. This CDR3 has 15 residues.

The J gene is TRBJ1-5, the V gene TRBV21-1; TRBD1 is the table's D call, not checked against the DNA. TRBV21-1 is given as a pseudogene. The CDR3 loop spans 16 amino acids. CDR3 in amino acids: CASSKVGQTIYQPQHF. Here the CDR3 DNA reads TGTGCCAGCAGCAAAGTTGGACAGACGATCTATCAGCCCCAGCATTTT.

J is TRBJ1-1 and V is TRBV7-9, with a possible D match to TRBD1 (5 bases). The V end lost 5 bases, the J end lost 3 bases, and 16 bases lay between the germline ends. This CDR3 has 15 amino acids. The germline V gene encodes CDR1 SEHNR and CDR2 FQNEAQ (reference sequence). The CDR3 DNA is TGTGCCAGCAGCCCTAGTGGGGCCGGGGACACTGAAGCTTTCTTT. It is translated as CASSPSGAGDTEAFF.

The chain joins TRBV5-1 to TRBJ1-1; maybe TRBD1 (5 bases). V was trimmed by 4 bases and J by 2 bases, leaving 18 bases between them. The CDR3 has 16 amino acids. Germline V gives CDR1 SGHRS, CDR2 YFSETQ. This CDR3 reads CASSPDRAGINTEAFF. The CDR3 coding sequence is TGCGCCAGCAGCCCGGATAGGGCAGGGATAAACACTGAAGCTTTCTTT.

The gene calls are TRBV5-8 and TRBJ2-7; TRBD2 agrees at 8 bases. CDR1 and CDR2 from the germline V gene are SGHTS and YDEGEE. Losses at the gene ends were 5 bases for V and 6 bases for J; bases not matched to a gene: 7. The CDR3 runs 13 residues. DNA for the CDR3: TGTGCCAGCAGAAGCGGGAGACGTGGCGAGCAGTACTTC. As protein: CASRSGRRGEQYF.